This T cell receptor (beta chain) was captured in a study of blood T cell repertoires in COVID-19. Study summary: Sites in the United States, Italy and Spain provided acute and convalescent COVID-19 samples. PBMCs, B-cell-depleted T cells, or T cells provided the cDNA or gDNA that made up the material.

CDR1 is MDHEN, CDR2 SYDVKM, per germline. V was trimmed by 3 bases and J by 5 bases, leaving 7 bases between them. The CDR3 consists of 12 residues. Produced via immunoSEQ multiplex PCR; TCRdb's table is partial and in-frame only. Among about 100,000 clones, approximately 88% were seen once, and the ten largest hold roughly 11%. J is TRBJ1-2 and V is TRBV28; D gene uncertain. The sequencing input was peripheral blood. The sequence was collected from an elderly man with acute or convalescent COVID-19. CDR3 region: CASSFPPYGYTF. The CDR3 bases are TGTGCCAGCAGTTTCCCCCCTTATGGCTACACCTTC.